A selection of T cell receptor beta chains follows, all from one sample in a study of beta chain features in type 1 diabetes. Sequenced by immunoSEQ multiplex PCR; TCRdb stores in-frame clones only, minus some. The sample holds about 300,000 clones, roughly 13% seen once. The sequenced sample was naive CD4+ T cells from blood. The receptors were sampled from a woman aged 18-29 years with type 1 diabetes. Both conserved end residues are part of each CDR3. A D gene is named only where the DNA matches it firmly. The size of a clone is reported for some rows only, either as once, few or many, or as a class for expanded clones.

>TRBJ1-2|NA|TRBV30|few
CAWSIEGGYTF
TGTGCCTGGAGTATAGAGGGTGGCTACACCTTC
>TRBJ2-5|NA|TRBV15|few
CATSRDSGQETQYF
TGTGCCACCAGCAGAGATTCAGGACAAGAGACCCAGTACTTC
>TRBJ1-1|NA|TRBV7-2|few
CASSWNTGIAEAFF
TGTGCCAGCAGCTGGAATACAGGGATTGCTGAAGCTTTCTTT
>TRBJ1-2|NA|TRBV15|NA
CATSRAGPGDGYTF
TGTGCCACCAGTAGGGCGGGCCCCGGCGACGGCTACACCTTC
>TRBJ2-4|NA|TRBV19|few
CASSIGGLAKNIQYF
TGTGCCAGTAGTATTGGGGGACTAGCCAAAAACATTCAGTACTTC
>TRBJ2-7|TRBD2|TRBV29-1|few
CSVEPSGTPGEQYF
TGCAGCGTTGAACCTAGCGGGACCCCCGGCGAGCAGTACTTC
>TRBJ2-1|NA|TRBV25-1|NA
CASSELIAQQFF
TGTGCCAGCAGTGAATTAATAGCGCAGCAGTTCTTC
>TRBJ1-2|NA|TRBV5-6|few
CASSLDEGNYGYTF
TGTGCCAGCAGCTTGGATGAGGGCAACTATGGCTACACCTTC
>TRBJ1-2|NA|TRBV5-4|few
CASSSDSSYGYTF
TGTGCCAGCAGTTCGGACAGTAGCTATGGCTACACCTTC
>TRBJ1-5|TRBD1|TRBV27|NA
CASSLGQGRTPQHF
TGTGCCAGCAGTTTAGGACAGGGCAGGACGCCCCAGCATTTT
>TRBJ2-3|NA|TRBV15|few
CATGTVSTDTQYF
TGTGCCACCGGAACAGTAAGCACAGATACGCAGTATTTT
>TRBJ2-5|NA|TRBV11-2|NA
CASSLSGPQETQYF
TGTGCCAGCAGCTTATCGGGTCCCCAAGAGACCCAGTACTTC
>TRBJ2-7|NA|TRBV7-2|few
CASSLDRSYEQYF
TGTGCCAGCAGCTTAGACAGATCCTACGAGCAGTACTTC
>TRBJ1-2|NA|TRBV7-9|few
CASSLEGGWTYTF
TGTGCCAGCAGCTTGGAGGGGGGGTGGACCTACACCTTC
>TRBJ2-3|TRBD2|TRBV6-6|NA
CASLAGRSTDTQYF
TGTGCCAGCCTAGCGGGACGGAGCACAGATACGCAGTATTTT
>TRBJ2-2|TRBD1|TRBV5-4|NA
CASSHGQGYTGELFF
TGTGCCAGCAGCCATGGACAGGGTTACACCGGGGAGCTGTTTTTT
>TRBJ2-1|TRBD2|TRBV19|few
CASRGGLAGYEQFF
TGTGCCAGTAGGGGGGGACTAGCAGGGTATGAGCAGTTCTTC
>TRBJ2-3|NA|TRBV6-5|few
CASSGGVRTDTQYF
TGTGCCAGCAGTGGCGGGGTTCGCACAGATACGCAGTATTTT
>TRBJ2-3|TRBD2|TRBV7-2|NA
CASSLVGTSGTDTQYF
TGTGCCAGCAGCTTAGTGGGGACTAGCGGCACAGATACGCAGTATTTT
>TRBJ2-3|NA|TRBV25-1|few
CASSAQTDTQYF
TGTGCCAGCAGTGCGCAGACAGATACGCAGTATTTT
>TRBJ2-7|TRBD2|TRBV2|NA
CASSDPRTSWHEQYF
TGTGCCAGCAGTGACCCCCGGACTAGCTGGCACGAGCAGTACTTC
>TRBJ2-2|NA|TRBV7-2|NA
CASRGGGYTGELFF
TGTGCCAGCCGGGGAGGGGGTTATACCGGGGAGCTGTTTTTT
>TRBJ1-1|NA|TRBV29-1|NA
CSARRGERGTEAFF
TGCAGCGCCCGACGAGGTGAAAGGGGCACTGAAGCTTTCTTT
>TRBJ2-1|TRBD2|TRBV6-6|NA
CASSLAGAYNEQFF
TGTGCCAGCAGTTTAGCGGGGGCCTACAATGAGCAGTTCTTC
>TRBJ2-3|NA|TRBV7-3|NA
CASSPSRTDTQYF
TGTGCCAGCAGCCCCTCCCGCACAGATACGCAGTATTTT
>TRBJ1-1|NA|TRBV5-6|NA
CASSSSWGAEAFF
TGTGCCAGCAGCTCTTCTTGGGGGGCTGAAGCTTTCTTT
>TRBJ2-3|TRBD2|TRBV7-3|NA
CASRRTSGTDTQYF
TGTGCCAGCAGACGGACTAGCGGCACAGATACGCAGTATTTT
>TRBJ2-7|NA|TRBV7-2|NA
CASSSNPGLTYEQYF
TGTGCCAGCAGTTCAAATCCGGGACTCACTTACGAGCAGTACTTC
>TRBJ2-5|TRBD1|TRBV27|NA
CASSPDRVGETQYF
TGTGCCAGCAGTCCAGACAGGGTGGGAGAGACCCAGTACTTC
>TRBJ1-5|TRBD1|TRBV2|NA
CASRGTGGGQPQHF
TGTGCCAGCAGGGGGACAGGGGGAGGTCAGCCCCAGCATTTT
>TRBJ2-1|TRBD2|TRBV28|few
CASSPPGLAGGYSYNEQFF
TGTGCCAGCAGTCCACCGGGACTAGCGGGGGGTTACTCCTACAATGAGCAGTTCTTC
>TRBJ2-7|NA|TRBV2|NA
CASSRGTNEQYF
TGTGCCAGCAGTAGAGGAACCAACGAGCAGTACTTC
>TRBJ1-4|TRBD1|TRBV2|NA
CASSEDRGVEKLFF
TGTGCCAGCAGCGAGGACAGGGGAGTGGAAAAACTGTTTTTT
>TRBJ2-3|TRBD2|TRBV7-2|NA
CASSLLADGTDTQYF
TGTGCCAGCAGCCTCCTAGCGGACGGAACAGATACGCAGTATTTT
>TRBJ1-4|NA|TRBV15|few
CATSDRNRPTNEKLFF
TGTGCCACCAGCGACCGCAACAGGCCAACTAATGAAAAACTGTTTTTT
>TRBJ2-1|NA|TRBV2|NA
CASSPYNEQFF
TGTGCCAGCAGCCCATACAATGAGCAGTTCTTC
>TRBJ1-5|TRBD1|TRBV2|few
CASRPGQGANQPQHF
TGTGCCAGCAGACCGGGACAGGGGGCCAATCAGCCCCAGCATTTT